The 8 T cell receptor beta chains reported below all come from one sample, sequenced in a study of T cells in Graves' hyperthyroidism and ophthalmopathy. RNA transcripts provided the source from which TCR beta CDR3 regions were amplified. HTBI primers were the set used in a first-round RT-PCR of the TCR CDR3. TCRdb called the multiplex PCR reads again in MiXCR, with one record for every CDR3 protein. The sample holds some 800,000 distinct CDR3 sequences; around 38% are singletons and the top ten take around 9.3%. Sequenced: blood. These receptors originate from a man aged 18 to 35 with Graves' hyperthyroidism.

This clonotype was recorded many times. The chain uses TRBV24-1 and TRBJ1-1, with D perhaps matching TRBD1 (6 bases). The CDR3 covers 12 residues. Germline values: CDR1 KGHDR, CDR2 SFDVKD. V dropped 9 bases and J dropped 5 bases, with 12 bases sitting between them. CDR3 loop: CATAGAGTEAFF. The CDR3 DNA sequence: TGTGCCACCGCGGGGGCAGGAACTGAAGCTTTCTTT.

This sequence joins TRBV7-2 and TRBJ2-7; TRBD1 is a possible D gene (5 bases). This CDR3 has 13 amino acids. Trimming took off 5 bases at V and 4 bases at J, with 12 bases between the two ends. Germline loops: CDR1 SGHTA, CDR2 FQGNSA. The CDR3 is CASSSQQGYEQYF. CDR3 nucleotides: TGTGCCAGCAGCAGCCAGCAGGGATACGAGCAGTACTTC.

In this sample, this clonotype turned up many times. The CDR3 is CASSMAANTEAFF. CDR3 sequence (DNA): TGTGCCAGTAGTATGGCGGCGAACACTGAAGCTTTCTTT. The chain links TRBV19 to TRBJ1-1; D unclear. Germline CDR1 and CDR2: LNHDA and SQIVND (reference sequence). Trimming removed 3 bases from V and 1 base from J, with 6 bases in between. The CDR3 is 13 amino acids.

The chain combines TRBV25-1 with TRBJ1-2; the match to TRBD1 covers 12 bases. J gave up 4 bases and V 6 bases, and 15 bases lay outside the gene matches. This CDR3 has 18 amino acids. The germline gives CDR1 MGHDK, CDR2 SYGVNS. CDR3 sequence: CASSDTGTGGSLRYGYTF. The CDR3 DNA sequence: TGTGCCAGCAGCGATACCGGGACAGGGGGCAGTCTCCGCTATGGCTACACCTTC.

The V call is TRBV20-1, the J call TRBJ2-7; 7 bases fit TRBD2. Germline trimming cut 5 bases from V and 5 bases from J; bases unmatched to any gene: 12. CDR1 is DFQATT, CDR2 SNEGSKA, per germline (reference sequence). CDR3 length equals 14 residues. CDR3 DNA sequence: TGCAGTGCTCCTCCACACGGGAGGTTAGACGAGCAGTACTTC. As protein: CSAPPHGRLDEQYF.

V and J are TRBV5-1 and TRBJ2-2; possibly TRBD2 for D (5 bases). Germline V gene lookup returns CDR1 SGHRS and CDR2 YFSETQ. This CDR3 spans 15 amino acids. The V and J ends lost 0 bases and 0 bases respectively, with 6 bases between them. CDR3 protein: CASSLDSANTGELFF. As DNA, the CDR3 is TGCGCCAGCAGCTTGGATAGCGCGAACACCGGGGAGCTGTTTTTT.

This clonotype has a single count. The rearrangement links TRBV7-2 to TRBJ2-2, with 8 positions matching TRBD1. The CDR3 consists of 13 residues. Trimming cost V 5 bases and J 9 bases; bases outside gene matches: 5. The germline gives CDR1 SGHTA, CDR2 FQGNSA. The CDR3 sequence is CASSTRDRRELFF. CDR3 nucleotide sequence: TGTGCCAGCAGCACCCGGGACAGGAGGGAGCTGTTTTTT.

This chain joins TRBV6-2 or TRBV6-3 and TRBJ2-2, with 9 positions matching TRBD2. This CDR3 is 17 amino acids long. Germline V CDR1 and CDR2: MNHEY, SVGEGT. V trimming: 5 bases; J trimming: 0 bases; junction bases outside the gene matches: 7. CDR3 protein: CASSVWTSASNTGELFF. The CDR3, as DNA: TGTGCCAGCAGTGTTTGGACTAGCGCCTCGAACACCGGGGAGCTGTTTTTT.